The clone carrying this TCR beta chain was seen once. Its antigen is as yet unknown. Profiling relied on immunoSEQ multiplex PCR, and the TCRdb table lists in-frame clones only, not all of them. The table records 160,000 or so clones, about 89% of them present only once. The data belong to a study of T cell responses to AZD1222 COVID-19 vaccine. The study's findings and limits: CD4 TCRs covered the whole spike, strongest at regions 160-218 and 743-854. Compared with day 0, the breadth and depth of the Spike-specific TCR repertoire rose significantly after two doses of AZD1222. Seropositivity was recorded at baseline in only six AZD1222 recipients.

Germline V gives CDR1 MGHDK, CDR2 SYGVNS. There are 11 residues in the CDR3. Trimming shortened V by 5 bases and J by 4 bases, and 2 bases separated the two germline ends. The rearrangement links TRBV25-1 to TRBJ2-2; D is unresolved. The receptor was isolated from an adult in good health. This specimen was peripheral blood, taken on day 0 of AZD1222 vaccination. The CDR3 DNA follows: TGTGCCAGCAGTCTCACCGGGGAGCTGTTTTTT. Its protein product is CASSLTGELFF.